A selection of T cell receptor beta chains follows, all from one sample in a study of Graves' ophthalmopathy and Graves' hyperthyroidism. TCRdb used MiXCR to reprocess the multiplex PCR reads, holding one entry per CDR3 protein. Of about 390,000 distinct CDR3 sequences listed, roughly 14% were seen once; the top ten hold roughly 7%. The sample consisted of peripheral blood. These receptors came from a woman aged 18-35 years with stable Graves' hyperthyroidism. The CDR3 runs from the conserved cysteine through the conserved F or W. The order of the fields is CDR3 protein, V gene, clone size. Size is stated for part of the rows, as once, few or many counts, or as a class when the clone is expanded.

cdr3_aa: CASSIRVGGGPPYGYTF; v_call: TRBV6-2/TRBV6-3; clone_size: many
cdr3_aa: CASSIQGARPYEQYF; v_call: TRBV19; clone_size: many
cdr3_aa: CASSWKTGSYTEAFF; v_call: TRBV7-2; clone_size: many
cdr3_aa: CASSPRGWQPQHF; v_call: TRBV19; clone_size: many
cdr3_aa: CASTRRDRNTEAFF; v_call: TRBV6-1; clone_size: once
cdr3_aa: CASSLHPNTYGYTF; v_call: TRBV13; clone_size: many
cdr3_aa: CASTPLAGGLYEQYF; v_call: TRBV19; clone_size: many
cdr3_aa: CASSRRGSVRTGSYEQYF; v_call: TRBV3-1; clone_size: NA
cdr3_aa: CASSGSPGTSRDEQYF; v_call: TRBV5-1; clone_size: few
cdr3_aa: CASSYRQTVTEAFF; v_call: TRBV6-5; clone_size: many
cdr3_aa: CASSSLGARAGQMTQETQYF; v_call: TRBV11-2; clone_size: NA
cdr3_aa: CASSFLTGDIAYYGYTF; v_call: TRBV11-3; clone_size: many
cdr3_aa: CASSSPLYRATEAFF; v_call: TRBV12-3/TRBV12-4; clone_size: NA
cdr3_aa: CASSPETANTGELFF; v_call: TRBV9; clone_size: many
cdr3_aa: CASSPVVGELFF; v_call: TRBV7-9; clone_size: NA
cdr3_aa: CASSERPAGEQYF; v_call: TRBV7-2; clone_size: NA
cdr3_aa: CASRAEGVGEQYF; v_call: TRBV2; clone_size: NA
cdr3_aa: CASSLNYRGELFF; v_call: TRBV6-1; clone_size: NA
cdr3_aa: CATSTGRGDTEAFF; v_call: TRBV15; clone_size: many
cdr3_aa: CSVASDSNTEAFF; v_call: TRBV29-1; clone_size: many